A selection of T cell receptor beta chains follows, all from one sample in a study of identical twins. TCRdb recomputed calls from the 5' RACE reads with MiXCR, one row per CDR3 protein. This sample has 1.5 million to 2 million distinct CDR3 sequences, with 25% to 35% found just once. Sequencing used cord blood. The origin of the receptors is a newborn girl in good health. The CDR3 runs from the conserved cysteine through the conserved F or W. The order of the fields is J gene, D gene, V gene, CDR3 length, clone size, CDR3 DNA, CDR3 protein. The D gene is left open where the match is weak. The listing skips clone size in some rows; elsewhere it reads once, few, many or a size class.

>TRBJ2-2|NA|TRBV11-2|13|NA
TGTGCCAGCAGAGCAACAGCCACCGGGGAGCTGTTTTTT
CASRATATGELFF
>TRBJ2-7|NA|TRBV29-1|12|NA
TGCAGCGTTGAAGTAAGGTATAATGAGCGGTACTTC
CSVEVRYNERYF
>TRBJ2-7|TRBD1|TRBV7-9|15|NA
TGTGCCAGCAGCTTAGTCGACAGGGGATCCTACGAGCAGTACTTC
CASSLVDRGSYEQYF
>TRBJ2-7|NA|TRBV20-1|13|few
TGCAGTGCTAGTCCCGTGGCCCCTTACGAGCAGTACTTC
CSASPVAPYEQYF
>TRBJ2-1|NA|TRBV20-1|13|few
TGCAGTGCTCCCCGGGTAGCAGTCAATGAGCAGTTCTTC
CSAPRVAVNEQFF
>TRBJ2-3|TRBD2|TRBV10-3|16|NA
TGTGCCATCAGTGTCATTCTAGCGGGAGGCTTGGATACGCAGTATTTT
CAISVILAGGLDTQYF
>TRBJ1-5|TRBD1|TRBV29-1|13|many
TGCAGCGTAGCAACAGGGGGCAATCAGCCCCAGCATTTT
CSVATGGNQPQHF
>TRBJ1-2|NA|TRBV6-6|15|NA
TGTGCCAGCAGTTACTCGTTCGGACACCGCTATGGCTACACCTTC
CASSYSFGHRYGYTF
>TRBJ2-1|TRBD2|TRBV5-1|15|few
TGCGCCAGCAGCTTGGTAGCGGGGGCGGCCGATGAGCAGTTCTTC
CASSLVAGAADEQFF
>TRBJ2-7|NA|TRBV6-6|12|NA
TGTGCCAGCATTTCCACAGGGTACGAGCAGTACTTC
CASISTGYEQYF
>TRBJ2-7|NA|TRBV27|14|NA
TGTGCCAGCAGTTTAGATCGGACGATCAACGAGCAGTACTTC
CASSLDRTINEQYF
>TRBJ2-5|NA|TRBV5-1|15|few
TGCGCCAGCAGCTTTAGCAATTACCTCCAAGAGACCCAGTACTTC
CASSFSNYLQETQYF
>TRBJ1-4|NA|TRBV4-2|14|NA
TGTGCCAGCAGCCTACCCACAGGAACTGAAAAACTGTTTTTT
CASSLPTGTEKLFF
>TRBJ1-4|NA|TRBV29-1|13|NA
TGCAGCGTTGGGTGGTGGGGGGATGAAAAACTGTTTTTT
CSVGWWGDEKLFF
>TRBJ2-7|NA|TRBV7-9|12|NA
TGTGCCAGCAAAACAGGGAACTACGAGCAGTACTTC
CASKTGNYEQYF
>TRBJ2-3|TRBD2|TRBV20-1|14|NA
TGCAGTGCCCATGGGACTAGCTGTCCAGATACGCAGTATTTT
CSAHGTSCPDTQYF
>TRBJ2-3|TRBD2|TRBV7-9|19|NA
TGTGCCAGCAGCTTATCGTCCCTAGCGGGGGCCGGTCGCACAGATACGCAGTATTTT
CASSLSSLAGAGRTDTQYF
>TRBJ2-7|NA|TRBV5-1|14|few
TGCGCCAGCAGCTTGATAGGGCTTCCCTACGAGCAGTACTTC
CASSLIGLPYEQYF
>TRBJ1-2|NA|TRBV28|14|NA
TGTGCCAGCACCGCGGGGGCCAGGAACTATGGCTACACCTTC
CASTAGARNYGYTF
>TRBJ2-5|NA|TRBV20-1|13|few
TGCAGTGCTAGATGGCCCGGAGGGGAGACCCAGTACTTC
CSARWPGGETQYF
>TRBJ2-3|TRBD2|TRBV12-5|17|few
TGTGCTAGTGGTTTGATGAGAGCGGGGGGCGGCACAGATACGCAGTATTTT
CASGLMRAGGGTDTQYF
>TRBJ1-4|NA|TRBV7-9|12|NA
TGTGCCAGCAGGACCTATAATGAAAAACTGTTTTTT
CASRTYNEKLFF
>TRBJ1-5|NA|TRBV7-2|13|NA
TGTGCCAGCAGCTTAGCTTTTGTTGGCCCCCAGCATTTT
CASSLAFVGPQHF
>TRBJ1-2|NA|TRBV29-1|13|many
TGCAGCGTTTGGACACAGGGCTTCTATGGCTACACCTTC
CSVWTQGFYGYTF
>TRBJ1-5|TRBD1|TRBV28|16|NA
TGTGCCAGCAGTTTATGGGCGGACAGGTACAATCGGCCCCAGCATTTT
CASSLWADRYNRPQHF
>TRBJ2-1|NA|TRBV27|15|NA
TGTGCCAGCAGTCGTGGGGGGACCAGAAACAATGAGCAGTTCTTC
CASSRGGTRNNEQFF
>TRBJ2-2|TRBD2|TRBV10-3|17|NA
TGTGCCATCAGTCCTCGGACCGGGACTAGCGGATCCGGGGAGCTGTTTTTT
CAISPRTGTSGSGELFF
>TRBJ2-5|NA|TRBV29-1|13|NA
TGCAGCGTTCGCGGGCAATCCTACAATGAGCAGTACTTC
CSVRGQSYNEQYF
>TRBJ1-2|TRBD1|TRBV29-1|13|NA
TGCAGCGTTGAGACAGGGGAGAGCTATGGCCACACCTTC
CSVETGESYGHTF
>TRBJ2-4|TRBD2|TRBV4-2|17|many
TGTGCCAGCAGCCAAGTCACTAGCGGGATAGCCAAAAACATTCAGTACTTC
CASSQVTSGIAKNIQYF
>TRBJ2-6|NA|TRBV7-2|16|NA
TGTGCCAGCAGCTTAGTACCCCGCTCTGGGGCCAACGTCCTGACTTTC
CASSLVPRSGANVLTF
>TRBJ1-4|NA|TRBV4-2|17|few
TGTGCCAGCAGCCAGCTACCCCCCGGGCCTACAAATGAAAAACTGTTTTTT
CASSQLPPGPTNEKLFF
>TRBJ2-5|TRBD1|TRBV12-3/TRBV12-4|15|NA
TGTGCCAGCAGAGACAGGGGGATGAAGGGAGAGACCCAGTACTTC
CASRDRGMKGETQYF